This TCR beta chain was profiled in a study of beta chain features in type 1 diabetes. V was pared by 8 bases and J by 7 bases, with 14 bases between. The CDR3 consists of 11 residues. The germline gives CDR1 SQVTM, CDR2 ANQGSEA. Isolated RNA was reverse transcribed in full, so expressed TCRB transcripts were sequenced. Some clones are missing from TCRdb's copy, which holds only in-frame ones; the method was immunoSEQ multiplex PCR. The data show roughly 240,000 clones, with more than 65% seen just once and 0.053% held by the top ten. This chain links TRBV29-1 with TRBJ1-2; D unclear. The source material was naive CD4+ T cells from blood. The sequence derives from a man aged 30-40 years in good health. The CDR3 region has the DNA TGCAGCACCACCTCAACGGGTGGCTACACCTTC. Translating it yields CSTTSTGGYTF.